Presented here are 13 T cell receptor beta chains from one specimen sequenced in a study of cytomegalovirus exposure and HLA in healthy donors. The PCR had 60 Vbeta and 13 Jbeta primers. Measured with immunoSEQ multiplex PCR; TCRdb has only the in-frame clones, and not every one. The table lists 160,000 or so clones, roughly 77% of them singletons. The sequencing sample was made of PBMCs. All receptors come from a man aged 30-40 years in good health and CMV-seropositive.

The rearrangement uses TRBV6-4 and TRBJ1-2, with 7 bases aligning to TRBD1. The V gene end was trimmed by 2 bases and the J gene end by 8 bases; junction bases not matched to a gene: 8. Germline CDR1 reads MRHNA; CDR2 reads SNTAGT. This CDR3 has 14 amino acids. The CDR3 is CASSDQGQTAGYTF. DNA for the CDR3: TGTGCCAGCAGTGACCAGGGACAGACTGCAGGCTACACCTTC.

This chain uses TRBV2 with TRBJ1-5; D might be TRBD1 (6 bases). The V and J ends lost 7 bases and 2 bases respectively, with 18 bases between them. Germline CDR1 SNHLY, CDR2 FYNNEI. The CDR3 runs to 16 residues. The CDR3 reads CASTRGPEGGNQPQHF. The DNA of the CDR3 is TGTGCCAGCACCAGGGGACCCGAAGGGGGCAATCAGCCCCAGCATTTT.

V is TRBV6-6 and J is TRBJ1-1; D is uncertain. The V and J ends lost 6 bases and 1 base respectively, with 9 bases between them. In germline, CDR1 is MNHNY, CDR2 SVGAGI (reference sequence). CDR3 length: 13 amino acids. The CDR3 nucleotides are TGTGCCAGCAGCCCCCTCGGGAACACTGAAGCTTTCTTT. Translating gives CASSPLGNTEAFF.

This rearrangement joins TRBV9 to TRBJ2-7, with D possibly matching TRBD1 (6 bases). The CDR3 contains 15 residues. Germline V CDR1 and CDR2: SGDLS, YYNGEE. V lost 4 bases to trimming and J lost 5 bases, with 19 bases between them. The CDR3 DNA is TGTGCCAGCAGCACACGGGGACACCGGGCCAACGAGCAGTACTTC. Translating gives CASSTRGHRANEQYF.

J is TRBJ2-7 and V is TRBV7-2; the match to TRBD1 covers 8 bases. CDR1 SGHTA and CDR2 FQGNSA come from the germline V gene. CDR3 size: 13 residues. V was clipped by 4 bases and J by 6 bases; unmatched bases: 5. The CDR3 DNA follows: TGTGCCAGCAGCTCGGGACAGGCTCCCGAGCAGTACTTC. This sequence encodes CASSSGQAPEQYF.

The genes are TRBV11-2 and TRBJ1-6; tentative D call: TRBD1 (6 bases). Trimming shortened V by 2 bases and J by 9 bases, and 17 bases separated the two germline ends. In germline, CDR1 is SGHAT, CDR2 FQNNGV. This CDR3 has 16 amino acids. CDR3 sequence (DNA): TGTGCCAGCAGCTTACCTCCAGGGGAGATTGGTTCACCCCTCCACTTT. Its translation is CASSLPPGEIGSPLHF.

The chain is built from TRBV7-3 and TRBJ2-2; TRBD2 might be the D (5 bases). Germline values: CDR1 SGHTA, CDR2 FQGTGA. The CDR3 covers 13 residues. Between the trimmed V and J ends, which lost 4 bases and 7 bases, there was a span of 10 bases. The DNA for the CDR3 is TGTGCCAGCAGCTCCGACCGGGGCGGGGAGCTGTTTTTT. It yields the protein CASSSDRGGELFF.

The V and J genes are TRBV11-2 and TRBJ1-1, with 7 bases aligning to TRBD1. The ends lost 1 base at V and 1 base at J; junction bases unmatched: 0. This CDR3 has 14 amino acids. The germline gives CDR1 SGHAT, CDR2 FQNNGV. DNA of the CDR3: TGTGCCAGCAGCTTAGGGACAGGGAACACTGAAGCTTTCTTT. Encoded protein: CASSLGTGNTEAFF.

This rearrangement joins TRBV7-3 to TRBJ1-3, with D possibly being TRBD1 (5 bases). The CDR3 sequence is 14 residues long. Per the germline V gene, CDR1 is SGHTA and CDR2 is FQGTGA. Between the trimmed V and J ends, which lost 5 bases and 0 bases, there was a span of 8 bases. For the CDR3, the DNA is TGTGCCAGCAGCGGGGGGGACTCTGGAAACACCATATATTTT. Its protein product is CASSGGDSGNTIYF.

The chain couples TRBV5-1 to TRBJ1-5; D remains ambiguous. V was shortened by 4 bases and J by 4 bases, with 9 bases between the two germline ends. The germline gives CDR1 SGHRS, CDR2 YFSETQ. The CDR3 is made up of 13 amino acids. CDR3: CASSPTGNQPQHF. CDR3 nucleotides: TGCGCCAGCAGCCCGACTGGAAATCAGCCCCAGCATTTT.

The CDR3 DNA is TGTGCCAGCAATGGACAGCCAAATTCACCCCTCCACTTT. It encodes CASNGQPNSPLHF. The V call is TRBV9, the J call TRBJ1-6; D may be TRBD1 (6 bases). The CDR3 is 13 residues long. V dropped 6 bases and J dropped 7 bases, with 11 bases sitting between them. Germline V gives CDR1 SGDLS, CDR2 YYNGEE.

The chain links TRBV4-1 to TRBJ2-5, with D maybe TRBD1 (6 bases). The length of the CDR3 is 15 residues. V dropped 0 bases and J dropped 2 bases, with 10 bases sitting between them. Germline V gene lookup returns CDR1 MGHRA and CDR2 YSYEKL. Here the CDR3 reads CASSQDNGQQETQYF. CDR3 nucleotide sequence: TGCGCCAGCAGCCAAGATAACGGACAGCAAGAGACCCAGTACTTC.

This clone was found once. CDR3 sequence reads: CASSLALGAAEAFF. The CDR3 DNA follows: TGTGCCAGCAGCTTAGCATTGGGGGCAGCTGAAGCTTTCTTT. The V call is TRBV7-9, the J call TRBJ1-1; a possible D gene is TRBD1 (6 bases). CDR1 is SEHNR, CDR2 FQNEAQ, per germline (reference sequence). With 0 bases removed from V and 6 bases from J, the gap between germline ends came to 11 bases. CDR3 size: 14 residues.